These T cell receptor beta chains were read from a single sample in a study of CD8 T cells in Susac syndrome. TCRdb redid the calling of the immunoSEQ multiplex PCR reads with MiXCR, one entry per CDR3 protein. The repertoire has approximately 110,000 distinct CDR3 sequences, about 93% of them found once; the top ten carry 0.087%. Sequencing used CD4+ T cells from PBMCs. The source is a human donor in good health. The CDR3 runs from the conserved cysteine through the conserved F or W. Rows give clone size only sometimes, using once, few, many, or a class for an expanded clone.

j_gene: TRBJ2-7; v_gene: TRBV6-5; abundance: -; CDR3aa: CASSSRDNEQYF
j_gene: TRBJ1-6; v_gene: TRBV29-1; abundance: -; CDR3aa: CSVRGQANSPLHF
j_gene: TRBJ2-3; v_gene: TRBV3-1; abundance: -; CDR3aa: CASSQGTSGRITDAQYF
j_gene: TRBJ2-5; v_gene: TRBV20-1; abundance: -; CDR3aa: CSYRVLRETQYF
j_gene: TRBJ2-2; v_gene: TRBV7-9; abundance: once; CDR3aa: CASSGLAVNTGELFF
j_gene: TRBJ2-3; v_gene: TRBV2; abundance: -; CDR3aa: CASSAALITDTQYF
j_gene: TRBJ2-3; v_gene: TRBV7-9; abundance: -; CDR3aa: CASSLGHASTDTQYF
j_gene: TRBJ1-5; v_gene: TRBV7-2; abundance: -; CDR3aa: CASSVYSNQPQHF
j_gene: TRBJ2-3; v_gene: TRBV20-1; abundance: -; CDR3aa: CSAPNTGGQPYSTDTQYF
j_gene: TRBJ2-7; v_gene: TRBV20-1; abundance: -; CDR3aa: CSAAGAGGNEQYF
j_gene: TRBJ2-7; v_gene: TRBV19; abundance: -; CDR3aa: CASRPDRGSYEQYF
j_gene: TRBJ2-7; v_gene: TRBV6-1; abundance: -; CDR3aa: CASNLAPSGIYEQYF
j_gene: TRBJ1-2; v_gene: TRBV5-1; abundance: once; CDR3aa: CASSLGPGQGINYGYTF
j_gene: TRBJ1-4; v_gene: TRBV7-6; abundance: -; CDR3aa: CASSMGQGFEKLFF
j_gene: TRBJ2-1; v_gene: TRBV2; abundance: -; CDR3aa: CASQGLAGLNEQFF
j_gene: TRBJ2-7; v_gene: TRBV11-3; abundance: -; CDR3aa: CASSRGQGGEQYF
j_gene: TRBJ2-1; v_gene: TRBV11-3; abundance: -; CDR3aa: CASSKQGAIGNEQFF
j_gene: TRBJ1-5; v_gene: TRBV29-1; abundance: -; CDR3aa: CSVVTTGTGYQPQHF
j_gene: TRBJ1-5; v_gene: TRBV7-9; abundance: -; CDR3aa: CASSWGQGSNQPQHF
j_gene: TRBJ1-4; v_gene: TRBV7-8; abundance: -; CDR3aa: CASSRDRGSRLEKLFF
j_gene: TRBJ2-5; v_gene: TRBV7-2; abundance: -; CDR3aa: CASSPGQSETQYF
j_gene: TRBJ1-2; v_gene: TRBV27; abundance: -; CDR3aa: CASRATGTANYGYTF
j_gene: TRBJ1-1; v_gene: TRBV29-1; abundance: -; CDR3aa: CSGRQGRGEAFF
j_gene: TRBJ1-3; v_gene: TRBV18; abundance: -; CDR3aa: CASSNQQGHSGNTIYF
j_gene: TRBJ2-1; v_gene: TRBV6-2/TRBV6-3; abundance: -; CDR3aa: CASSPRLLSYNEQFF
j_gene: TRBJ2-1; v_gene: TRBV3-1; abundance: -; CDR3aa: CASSQLWDRGFREQFF
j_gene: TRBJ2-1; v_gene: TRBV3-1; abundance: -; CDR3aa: CASSQEGEGRDEQFF
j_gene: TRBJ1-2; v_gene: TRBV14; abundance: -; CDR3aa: CASSQDQNYGYTF